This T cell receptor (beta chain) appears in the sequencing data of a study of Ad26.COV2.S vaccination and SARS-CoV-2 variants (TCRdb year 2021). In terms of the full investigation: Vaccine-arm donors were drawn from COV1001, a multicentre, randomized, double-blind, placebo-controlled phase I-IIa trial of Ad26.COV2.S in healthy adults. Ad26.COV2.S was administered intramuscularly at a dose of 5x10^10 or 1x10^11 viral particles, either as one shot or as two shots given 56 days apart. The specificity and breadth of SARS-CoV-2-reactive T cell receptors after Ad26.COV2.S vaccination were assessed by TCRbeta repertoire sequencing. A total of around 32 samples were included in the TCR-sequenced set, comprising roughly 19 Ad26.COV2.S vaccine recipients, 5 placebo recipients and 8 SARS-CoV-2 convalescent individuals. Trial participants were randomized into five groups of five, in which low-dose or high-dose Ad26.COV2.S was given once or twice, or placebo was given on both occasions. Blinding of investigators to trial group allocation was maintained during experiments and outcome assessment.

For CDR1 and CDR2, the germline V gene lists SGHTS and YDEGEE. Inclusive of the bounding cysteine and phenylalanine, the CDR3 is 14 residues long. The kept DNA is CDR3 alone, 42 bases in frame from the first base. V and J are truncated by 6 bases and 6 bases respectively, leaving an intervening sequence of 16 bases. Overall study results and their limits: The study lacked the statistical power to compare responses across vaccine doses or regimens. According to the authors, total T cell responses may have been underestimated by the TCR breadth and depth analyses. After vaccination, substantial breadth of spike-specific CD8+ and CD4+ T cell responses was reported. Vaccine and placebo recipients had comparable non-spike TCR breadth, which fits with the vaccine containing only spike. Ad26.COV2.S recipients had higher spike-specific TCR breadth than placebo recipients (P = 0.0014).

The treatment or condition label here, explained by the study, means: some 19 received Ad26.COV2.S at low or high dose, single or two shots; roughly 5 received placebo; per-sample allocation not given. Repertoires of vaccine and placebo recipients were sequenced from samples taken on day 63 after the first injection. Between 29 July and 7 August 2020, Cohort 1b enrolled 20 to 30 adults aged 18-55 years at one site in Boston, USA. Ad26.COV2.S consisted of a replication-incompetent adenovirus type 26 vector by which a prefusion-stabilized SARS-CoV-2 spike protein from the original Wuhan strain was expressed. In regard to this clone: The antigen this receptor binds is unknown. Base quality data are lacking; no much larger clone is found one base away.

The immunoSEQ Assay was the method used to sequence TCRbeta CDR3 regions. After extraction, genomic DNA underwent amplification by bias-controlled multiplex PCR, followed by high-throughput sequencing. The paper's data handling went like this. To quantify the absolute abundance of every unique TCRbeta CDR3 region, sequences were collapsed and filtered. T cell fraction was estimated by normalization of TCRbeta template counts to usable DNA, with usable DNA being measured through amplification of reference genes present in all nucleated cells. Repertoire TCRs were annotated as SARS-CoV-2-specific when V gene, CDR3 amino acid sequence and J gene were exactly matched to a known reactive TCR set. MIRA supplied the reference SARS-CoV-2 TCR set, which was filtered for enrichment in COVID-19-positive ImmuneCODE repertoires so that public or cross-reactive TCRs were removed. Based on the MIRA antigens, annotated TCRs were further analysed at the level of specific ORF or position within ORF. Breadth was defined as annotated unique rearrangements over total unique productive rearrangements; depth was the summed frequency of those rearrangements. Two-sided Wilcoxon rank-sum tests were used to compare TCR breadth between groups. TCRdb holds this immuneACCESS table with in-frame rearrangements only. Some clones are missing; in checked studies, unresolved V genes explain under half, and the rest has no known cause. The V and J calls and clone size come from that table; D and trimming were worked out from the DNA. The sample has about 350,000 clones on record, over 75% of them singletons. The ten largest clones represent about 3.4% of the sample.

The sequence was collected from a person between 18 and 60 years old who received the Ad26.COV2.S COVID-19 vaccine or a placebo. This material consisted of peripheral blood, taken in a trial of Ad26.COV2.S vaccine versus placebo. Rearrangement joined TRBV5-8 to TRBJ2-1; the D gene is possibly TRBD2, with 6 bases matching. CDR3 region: CASTDWGVTNEQFF. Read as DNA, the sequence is TGTGCCAGCACCGACTGGGGGGTCACCAATGAGCAGTTCTTC.